A single sample is the source of the 27 T cell receptor beta chains below, sequenced in a study of post-analysis software for immune sequencing data. Study observations and caveats: The five TRBV segments detected at higher frequency in patients than in controls included TRBV5-6, TRBV5-1 and TRBV20-1.

For these receptors, no antigen is known. Incorporated into the TCR beta cDNA libraries were unique molecular identifiers, which served to reduce PCR and sequencing biases. TCRdb analysed the PCR reads with MiXCR anew, one entry per CDR3 protein. Here the sample spans approximately 730,000 distinct CDR3 sequences, roughly 27% being singletons. Sequenced input: blood. Source of these receptors: a girl aged 10-17 years with multiple sclerosis.

The chain employs TRBV27 and TRBJ2-1, with D perhaps matching TRBD2 (5 bases). V lost 2 bases, J lost 1 base, and 12 bases lay in between. The CDR3 has 16 residues. CDR1 and CDR2 (germline): MNHEY, SMNVEV (reference sequence). CDR3 region: CASSLVTGGSYNEQFF. The CDR3, as DNA: TGTGCCAGCAGTTTAGTTACTGGCGGGTCCTACAATGAGCAGTTCTTC.

The chain couples TRBV6-5 to TRBJ2-6; 8 bases are a match to TRBD1. Germline lookup yields CDR1 MNHEY and CDR2 SVGAGI. Losses at the gene ends were 0 bases for V and 1 base for J; bases not matched to a gene: 5. The CDR3 contains 18 residues. CDR3 nucleotide sequence: TGTGCCAGCAGTTACTCCCGGGACAGGCTATCTGGGGCCAACGTCCTGACTTTC. Amino acids: CASSYSRDRLSGANVLTF.

The rearrangement joins TRBV5-5 to TRBJ1-5, with D hard to call. The CDR3 has 16 amino acids. Trimming removed 2 bases from V and 2 bases from J, with 14 bases in between. The germline V gene has CDR1 SGHKS and CDR2 YYEKEE (reference sequence). The CDR3 nucleotides read TGTGCCAGCAGCTTTTCTTTCGGCCAGGGCAATCAGCCCCAGCATTTT. It codes for CASSFSFGQGNQPQHF.

This clonotype has more than one count but fewer than ten. This rearrangement joins TRBV5-4 to TRBJ2-1, with 9 bases identical to TRBD2. The V and J ends lost 5 bases and 2 bases, in that order; junction bases with no gene match: 5. The CDR3 loop spans 15 amino acids. Germline V lookup: CDR1 SGHNT, CDR2 YYREEE (reference sequence). The CDR3, as DNA: TGTGCCAGCAGGGCAAGGACTAGCGCCTACAATGAGCAGTTCTTC. This gives the protein CASRARTSAYNEQFF.

The chain employs TRBV5-1 and TRBJ2-7, with TRBD1 identical over 12 bases. V lost 8 bases and J lost 3; bases outside the gene matches: 15. CDR1 is SGHRS and CDR2 is YFSETQ in the germline V gene. This CDR3 has 17 residues. CDR3 sequence: CASFRDRGPEGVYEQYF. DNA for the CDR3: TGCGCCAGTTTCCGGGACAGGGGGCCAGAAGGCGTCTACGAGCAGTACTTC.

The chain links TRBV11-2 to TRBJ2-3, with a tentative D call TRBD2 (5 bases). There are 14 residues in the CDR3. Germline CDR1 SGHAT, CDR2 FQNNGV. V was shortened by 8 bases and J by 0 bases, with 12 bases between the two germline ends. In DNA, the CDR3 is TGTGCCAGCCTTGGACTGATCAGCACAGATACGCAGTATTTT. Translating it yields CASLGLISTDTQYF.

The chain employs TRBV28 and TRBJ1-6, with a tentative D call TRBD1 (6 bases). Trimming took 1 base from V and 9 from J, leaving 16 bases between them. The CDR3 contains 16 residues. The germline gives CDR1 MDHEN, CDR2 SYDVKM. The CDR3 DNA follows: TGTGCCAGCAGTTTATATGAGGGGGTCTCCTTTTCACCCCTCCACTTT. Its translation is CASSLYEGVSFSPLHF.

The chain couples TRBV6-5 to TRBJ2-5; D possibly corresponds to TRBD1 (6 bases). Trimming took off 2 bases at V and 5 bases at J, with 12 bases between the two ends. Looked up from germline, CDR1 is MNHEY and CDR2 is SVGAGI. The CDR3 is made up of 14 amino acids. The CDR3 sequence: CASSYMGAQETQYF. Here the CDR3 DNA reads TGTGCCAGCAGTTACATGGGGGCGCAGGAGACCCAGTACTTC.

This clonotype was detected a few times. The chain has TRBV10-3 and TRBJ1-6; TRBD1 agrees at 8 bases. Losses at the gene ends were 5 bases for V and 5 bases for J; bases not matched to a gene: 5. Germline loops: CDR1 ENHRY, CDR2 SYGVKD. This CDR3 has 15 residues. The CDR3 here is CAISSGGPDNSPLHF. In DNA, the CDR3 is TGTGCCATCAGTTCAGGGGGCCCGGATAATTCACCCCTCCACTTT.

CDR3 in amino acids: CASSVGRASYEQYF. CDR3 nucleotide sequence: TGTGCCAGCAGCGTAGGGCGGGCCTCCTACGAGCAGTACTTC. The rearrangement links TRBV9 to TRBJ2-7; D perhaps matches TRBD2 (5 bases). Looked up from germline, CDR1 is SGDLS and CDR2 is YYNGEE. The CDR3 loop spans 14 amino acids. V was pared by 0 bases and J by 0 bases, with 7 bases between.

This sequence joins TRBV5-1 and TRBJ2-5; D may be TRBD2 (6 bases). The germline V and J ends were trimmed by 1 base and 0 bases, with 13 bases remaining between them. Germline V gene sequence: CDR1 SGHRS, CDR2 YFSETQ. The CDR3 consists of 16 residues. In DNA, the CDR3 is TGCGCCAGCAGCTTGTTCCTTGCGGGGAACCAAGAGACCCAGTACTTC. Its protein is CASSLFLAGNQETQYF. The full variable domain, in which reference TRBV5-1 and TRBJ2-5 provide the parts outside the CDR3, is KAGVTQTPRYLIKTRGQQVTLSCSPISGHRSVSWYQQTPGQGLQFLFEYFSETQRNKGNFPGRFSGRQFSNSRSEMNVSTLELGDSALYLCASSLFLAGNQETQYFGPGTRLLVL.

This clonotype has only a few counts. The rearrangement links TRBV20-1 to TRBJ2-7; D gene ambiguous. The CDR3 has 14 amino acids. Germline CDR1 reads DFQATT; CDR2 reads SNEGSKA (reference sequence). V was trimmed by 4 bases and J by 0 bases, leaving 13 bases between them. The CDR3 region is CSATGHIGSYEQYF. The CDR3 DNA follows: TGCAGTGCTACCGGGCACATCGGCTCCTACGAGCAGTACTTC.

This clonotype occurred a few times. This sequence joins TRBV20-1 and TRBJ1-5; D might be TRBD1 (5 bases). The CDR3 has 12 amino acids. Germline CDR1 and CDR2: DFQATT and SNEGSKA (reference sequence). V lost 6 bases to trimming and J lost 2 bases, with 8 bases between them. DNA of the CDR3: TGCAGTGCCCAGACAGGCAATCAGCCCCAGCATTTT. This codes for CSAQTGNQPQHF.

The rearrangement joins TRBV4-3 to TRBJ2-7; D may be TRBD1 (6 bases). V was pared by 4 bases and J by 0 bases, with 16 bases between. This CDR3 is built from 16 residues. The V gene's germline CDR1 is LGHNA and CDR2 YSLEER. The CDR3 loop is CASSLLVTGTSYEQYF. The CDR3 nucleotides are TGCGCCAGCAGCCTCCTCGTGACAGGAACCTCCTACGAGCAGTACTTC.

This sequence joins TRBV3-1 and TRBJ1-1; no reliable D call. CDR3 length equals 12 residues. Trimming stripped 2 bases from V and 5 bases from J, with 6 bases between. CDR1 is LGHDT and CDR2 is YNNKEL in the germline V gene (reference sequence). As DNA, the CDR3 is TGTGCCAGCAGCCAATATCGGACTGAAGCTTTCTTT. This gives the protein CASSQYRTEAFF.

This clonotype was counted only a few times. The chain carries TRBV20-1 and TRBJ1-5; D may be TRBD1 (5 bases). The V gene's germline CDR1 is DFQATT and CDR2 SNEGSKA (reference sequence). The CDR3 contains 12 residues. Trimming removed 4 bases at V and 7 bases at J, with 11 bases between. The CDR3: CSANRQRQPQHF. CDR3 DNA sequence: TGCAGTGCTAACCGACAGCGGCAGCCCCAGCATTTT.

A few counts support this clonotype. The V gene is TRBV25-1, the J gene TRBJ2-1; TRBD1 might be the D (5 bases). The CDR3 runs 16 residues. Germline lookup yields CDR1 MGHDK and CDR2 SYGVNS. V lost 6 bases and J lost 2, with 17 bases in between. The CDR3 region is CASRKQGSKTYNEQFF. Here the CDR3 DNA reads TGTGCCAGCAGAAAGCAGGGTTCCAAGACCTACAATGAGCAGTTCTTC.

V is TRBV6-2 or TRBV6-3 and J is TRBJ1-5; no clear D. Germline-derived CDR1 and CDR2 are MNHEY and SVGEGT. This CDR3 is built from 12 residues. V was clipped by 7 bases and J by 7 bases, with 11 bases between them. The CDR3 DNA is TGTGCCAGCAACCTGCCCGGGCAGCCCCAGCATTTT. This gives the protein CASNLPGQPQHF.

This clonotype has more than one count but fewer than ten. This chain connects TRBV12-3 or TRBV12-4 to TRBJ2-2, with 10 bases lining up with TRBD1. The CDR3 covers 15 residues. With 6 bases clipped from V and 4 bases from J, the junction kept 5 bases outside the gene matches. In nucleotides, the CDR3 is TGTGCCAGCAGGACAGGGGGCGCGGGCACCGGGGAGCTGTTTTTT. Its protein is CASRTGGAGTGELFF.

This clonotype turned up a few times. The chain has TRBV15 and TRBJ2-7; D gene uncertain. Germline-derived CDR1 and CDR2 are LNHNV and YYDKDF (reference sequence). Trimming took 8 bases from V and 0 from J, leaving 11 bases between them. The CDR3 spans 13 residues. The CDR3 region has the DNA TGTGCCACCGGTCACGAAATCTCCTACGAGCAGTACTTC. This codes for CATGHEISYEQYF.

This clonotype was recorded at least ten times. This sequence joins TRBV29-1 and TRBJ1-4, with 9 bases fitting TRBD1. Germline assignment: CDR1 SQVTM and CDR2 ANQGSEA. J was trimmed by 2 bases and V by 4 bases; bases with no gene match: 2. The CDR3 contains 14 residues. In DNA form, the CDR3 reads TGCAGCGTTGGGACAGGGGCCACTAATGAAAAACTGTTTTTT. Protein sequence: CSVGTGATNEKLFF.

This clonotype was recorded a few times. J is TRBJ2-1 and V is TRBV29-1; 9 bases align to TRBD1. Trimming removed 3 bases from V and 7 bases from J; junction bases left unmatched: 4. Looked up from germline, CDR1 is SQVTM and CDR2 is ANQGSEA. This CDR3 has 13 residues. CDR3 in amino acids: CSVDLGTGNEQFF. Written as DNA, the CDR3 is TGCAGCGTTGACCTTGGGACAGGGAATGAGCAGTTCTTC.

This clonotype has more than one count but fewer than ten. The rearrangement links TRBV12-3 or TRBV12-4 to TRBJ1-2; 9 bases match TRBD1. J was trimmed by 4 bases and V by 7 bases; bases with no gene match: 13. The CDR3 contains 16 residues. CDR3 in amino acids: CASMRDRDPLFYGYTF. Here the CDR3 DNA reads TGTGCCAGCATGCGGGACAGGGATCCCCTTTTCTATGGCTACACCTTC.

This clonotype was counted a single time. A read error may account for a junction end that differs from germline. The rearrangement joins TRBV5-6 to TRBJ2-1; possible D gene TRBD1, 6 bases. Germline-derived CDR1 and CDR2 are SGHDT and YYEEEE. This CDR3 comprises 15 residues. The CDR3 region is CAGSAGVFTTREQFF. As DNA, the CDR3 is TGTGCCGGCAGCGCAGGGGTATTCACAACAAGAGAGCAGTTCTTC. The whole variable domain, filled in from reference TRBV5-6 and TRBJ2-1, reads DAGVTQSPTHLIKTRGQQVTLRCSPKSGHDTVSWYQQALGQGPQFIFQYYEEEERQRGNFPDRFSGHQFPNYSSELNVNALLLGDSALYLCAGSAGVFTTREQFFGPGTRLTVL.

This clonotype was counted once. CDR3 loop: CSARQGMKNTEAFF. CDR3 coding DNA: TGCAGTGCTCGACAGGGGATGAAGAACACTGAAGCTTTCTTT. V gene TRBV20-1 combines with J gene TRBJ1-1; 8 bases line up with TRBD1. Germline V gene data show CDR1 as DFQATT and CDR2 as SNEGSKA (reference sequence). This CDR3 has 14 residues. Unmatched junction bases numbered 6, after V lost 5 bases and J lost 1 base.

The chain carries TRBV11-2 and TRBJ2-1; TRBD2 matches at 7 bases. This CDR3 comprises 16 residues. V shed 4 bases and J 10 bases; nucleotides not matched to a gene: 16. Germline CDR1 and CDR2: SGHAT and FQNNGV. This CDR3 reads CASSSHRLQQRGEQFF. CDR3 in DNA: TGTGCCAGCAGCTCACATAGATTACAACAGCGGGGAGAGCAGTTCTTC.

The V and J genes are TRBV6-5 and TRBJ2-7; 7 nucleotides agree with TRBD1. The CDR3 extends over 13 amino acids. With 2 bases clipped from V and 7 bases from J, the junction kept 5 bases outside the gene matches. Germline V CDR1 and CDR2: MNHEY, SVGAGI. The CDR3 nucleotides are TGTGCCAGCAGTTACGGCGCCAGGGGGGAGCAGTACTTC. This encodes CASSYGARGEQYF.